One sample yielded the 13 T cell receptor beta chains listed below, sequenced in a study of radiation and T cells in renal cell carcinoma (TCRdb year 2020). The sample's time point label, decoded: baseline pretreatment blood. Interpreted using the paper, the treatment or condition label stands for: 15 Gy SBRT to primary tumor, nephrectomy 4 weeks later. Preparation of the library involved the immunoSEQ multiplex PCR assay. TCRdb took this table from immuneACCESS and kept in-frame rearrangements with V and J called. Such tables lack part of the clones; where checked against another copy, unresolved V genes explain under half of the gap, and the rest is unexplained. Recorded for this sample are 150,000 or so clones; less than 90% of them occurred a single time. Roughly 4% of the sample lies in the top ten. The specimen comprised blood, sampled from a patient whose treatment included radiotherapy and nephrectomy. All receptors come from a woman aged 65 to 85 with renal cell carcinoma.

This chain uses TRBV28 with TRBJ2-5; D not resolved. The germline CDR1 and CDR2 sequences are MDHEN and SYDVKM. V gave up 3 bases and J gave up 5 bases, with 4 bases separating them. The CDR3 is made up of 11 amino acids. CDR3 bases: TGTGCCAGCAGTTTCTCGGAGACCCAGTACTTC. Its translation: CASSFSETQYF. Using reference TRBV28 and TRBJ2-5 for the parts outside the CDR3, the full variable domain is DVKVTQSSRYLVKRTGEKVFLECVQDMDHENMFWYRQDPGLGLRLIYFSYDVKMKEKGDIPEGYSVSREKKERFSLILESASTNQTSMYLCASSFSETQYFGPGTRLLVL.

The rearrangement uses TRBV7-3 and TRBJ1-1, with unresolved D. The germline CDR1 and CDR2 sequences are SGHTA and FQGTGA. The CDR3 contains 13 residues. V dropped 2 bases and J dropped 1 base, with 5 bases sitting between them. The CDR3 protein is CASSLWWNTEAFF. CDR3 in DNA: TGTGCCAGCAGCTTATGGTGGAACACTGAAGCTTTCTTT.

V and J are TRBV14 and TRBJ1-4, with 8 nucleotides matching TRBD1. Losses at the gene ends were 0 bases for V and 10 bases for J; bases not matched to a gene: 7. CDR3 length: 15 amino acids. CDR1 SGHDN and CDR2 FVKESK come from the germline V gene. CDR3 in amino acids: CASSQDARGLGKLFF. In DNA, the CDR3 is TGTGCCAGCAGCCAAGATGCCAGGGGGCTCGGAAAACTGTTTTTT.

The chain couples TRBV5-6 to TRBJ1-1; the D gene is possibly TRBD1 (6 bases). CDR3 length equals 13 residues. Trimming removed 3 bases from V and 4 bases from J, with 10 bases in between. From germline, CDR1 is SGHDT and CDR2 YYEEEE. CDR3 nucleotides: TGTGCCAGCAGCTCGCAGGGGCCCACTGAAGCTTTCTTT. Its translation is CASSSQGPTEAFF.

The chain carries TRBV6-6 and TRBJ2-1, with D possibly TRBD2 on 5 matching bases. The germline CDR1 and CDR2 sequences are MNHNY and SVGAGI (reference sequence). Trimming stripped 0 bases from V and 1 base from J, with 10 bases between. The CDR3 extends over 16 amino acids. The CDR3 here is CASSYSKSGSYNEQFF. The DNA of the CDR3 is TGTGCCAGCAGTTACTCCAAAAGCGGTTCCTACAATGAGCAGTTCTTC.

This clone has a handful of counts. A read error may produce the germline difference seen at one junction end. The chain employs TRBV7-7 and TRBJ1-6; D gene unclear. The CDR3 extends over 14 amino acids. CDR1 SSHAT and CDR2 FNYEAQ come from the germline V gene (reference sequence). The CDR3 loop is CASSLSSENSPLHF. DNA of the CDR3: TGTGCTAGCAGCCTGTCCAGTGAAAATTCACCCCTCCACTTT.

The genes are TRBV21-1 and TRBJ2-5. TRBV21-1 is flagged as a pseudogene. The CDR3 has 15 amino acids. The CDR3 nucleotides read TGTGCCAGCAGCAAAGGGTCAGCACCCCAAGAGACCCAGTACTTC. This sequence encodes CASSKGSAPQETQYF.

V usage is TRBV5-6 and J usage is TRBJ1-1, with TRBD1 as a possible D gene (5 bases). V was cut by 0 bases and J by 3 bases, with 12 bases left in between. Germline V CDR1 and CDR2: SGHDT, YYEEEE. The CDR3 spans 15 residues. The CDR3 here is CASSLGWQGYTEAFF. CDR3 DNA: TGTGCCAGCAGCTTGGGGTGGCAGGGTTACACTGAAGCTTTCTTT.

V is TRBV29-1 and J is TRBJ1-3; D ambiguous. Germline V CDR1 and CDR2: SQVTM, ANQGSEA. CDR3 length: 13 residues. Trimming removed 8 bases from V and 0 bases from J, with 11 bases in between. In DNA form, the CDR3 reads TGCAGCTGCCAACTCAGCTCTGGAAACACCATATATTTT. This encodes CSCQLSSGNTIYF.

The chain employs TRBV2 and TRBJ1-4, with TRBD1 matching 8 bases. Germline V CDR1 and CDR2: SNHLY, FYNNEI. The J segment lost 4 bases and the V segment lost 4 bases, leaving 8 bases of the junction unmatched. The CDR3 loop spans 16 amino acids. Written as DNA, the CDR3 is TGTGCCAGCAGTGGGGGACAGGCCCCTTATAATGAAAAACTGTTTTTT. It yields the protein CASSGGQAPYNEKLFF.

The V gene is TRBV19, the J gene TRBJ1-3, with a possible D match to TRBD1 (6 bases). The CDR3 sequence is 16 residues long. V was pared by 6 bases and J by 0 bases, with 15 bases between. Germline lookup yields CDR1 LNHDA and CDR2 SQIVND (reference sequence). The chain's CDR3 is CASRSGDNVSGNTIYF. CDR3 nucleotides: TGTGCCAGTAGGTCAGGGGACAATGTCTCTGGAAACACCATATATTTT.

The chain couples TRBV28 to TRBJ2-7; TRBD1 is a possible D gene (5 bases). The V and J ends lost 7 bases and 7 bases respectively, with 20 bases between them. The CDR3 runs 14 residues. Germline-derived CDR1 and CDR2 are MDHEN and SYDVKM. The DNA for the CDR3 is TGTGCCAGCATGGGGCCTGTCCTCATTGGGGAGCAGTACTTC. Translated, it gives CASMGPVLIGEQYF. The full variable domain, its missing parts supplied by reference TRBV28 and TRBJ2-7, is DVKVTQSSRYLVKRTGEKVFLECVQDMDHENMFWYRQDPGLGLRLIYFSYDVKMKEKGDIPEGYSVSREKKERFSLILESASTNQTSMYLCASMGPVLIGEQYFGPGTRLTVT.

This chain links TRBV5-1 with TRBJ2-5; 7 bases match TRBD2. Germline lookup yields CDR1 SGHRS and CDR2 YFSETQ. V shed 4 bases and J 2 bases; nucleotides not matched to a gene: 2. The CDR3 is 13 residues long. CDR3 sequence reads: CASSLGGQETQYF. CDR3 DNA: TGCGCCAGCAGCCTCGGGGGGCAAGAGACCCAGTACTTC.